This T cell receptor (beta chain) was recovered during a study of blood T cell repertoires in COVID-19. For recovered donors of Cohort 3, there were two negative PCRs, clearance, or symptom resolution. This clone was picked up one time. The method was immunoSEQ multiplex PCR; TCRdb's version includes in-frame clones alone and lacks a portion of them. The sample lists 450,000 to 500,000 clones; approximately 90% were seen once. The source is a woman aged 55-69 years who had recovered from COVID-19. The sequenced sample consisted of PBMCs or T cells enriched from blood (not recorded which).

The CDR3 region has the DNA TGTGCCAGCAGCTTACGTTATAGCGGCCCCTACGAGCAGTACTTC. Amino acid sequence: CASSLRYSGPYEQYF. V and J are TRBV11-2 and TRBJ2-7; possibly TRBD2 for D (6 bases). The CDR3 is 15 amino acids. Germline-derived CDR1 and CDR2 are SGHAT and FQNNGV. V lost 2 bases to trimming and J lost 2 bases, with 13 bases between them.